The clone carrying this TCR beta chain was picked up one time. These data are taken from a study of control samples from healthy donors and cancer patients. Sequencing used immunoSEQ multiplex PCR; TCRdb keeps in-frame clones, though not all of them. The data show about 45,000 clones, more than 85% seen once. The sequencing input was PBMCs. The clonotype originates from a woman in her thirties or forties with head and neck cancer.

DNA for the CDR3: TGTGCCAGCACACTGGGGGACATTCAGTACTTC. This sequence encodes CASTLGDIQYF. The chain links TRBV6-5 to TRBJ2-4; D may be TRBD1 or TRBD2 (5 bases each). CDR1 is MNHEY and CDR2 is SVGAGI in the germline V gene. The ends were cut back, 7 bases at V and 8 bases at J, with 9 bases in the middle. The length of the CDR3 is 11 residues.